These T cell receptor beta chains were read from a single sample in a study of cytomegalovirus exposure and HLA in healthy donors. Some clones are missing from TCRdb's copy, which holds only in-frame ones; the method was immunoSEQ multiplex PCR. The profile shows 120,000 to 150,000 clones, 75% to 80% of them singletons. The sequenced sample consisted of PBMCs. The receptors come from a male donor in good health and CMV-seronegative. Each CDR3 is given with its conserved first and last residue. D genes are given only for firm matches. A clone size is listed for some rows: how often the clone was seen (once, few, many), or a class if it is expanded.

V	D	size	J	CDR3	DNA
TRBV7-8	NA	few	TRBJ1-6	CASSFDRRDSPLHF	TGTGCCAGCAGCTTCGACAGGCGGGATTCACCCCTCCACTTT
TRBV19	TRBD1	NA	TRBJ1-3	CASSTGQGVSGNTIYF	TGTGCCAGTAGTACAGGACAGGGAGTCTCTGGAAACACCATATATTTT
TRBV11-2	TRBD2	NA	TRBJ2-5	CASSLRMLAGGGSRETQYF	TGTGCCAGCAGCTTACGAATGCTAGCGGGAGGAGGGAGTAGAGAGACCCAGTACTTC
TRBV5-1	TRBD1	NA	TRBJ2-7	CASSSQGANEQYF	TGCGCCAGCAGCTCACAGGGGGCGAACGAGCAGTACTTC
TRBV5-4	NA	NA	TRBJ2-7	CASSSRLGYEQYF	TGTGCCAGCAGCTCGAGACTAGGATACGAGCAGTACTTC
TRBV4-1	TRBD2	NA	TRBJ2-1	CASSQDSASGIGNEQFF	TGCGCCAGCAGCCAAGATTCAGCTAGCGGGATAGGGAATGAGCAGTTCTTC
TRBV27	NA	NA	TRBJ1-2	CASSFSPLGAYGYTF	TGTGCCAGCAGTTTCTCCCCCCTGGGGGCCTATGGCTACACCTTC
TRBV19	TRBD1	NA	TRBJ1-5	CASRDRENQPQHF	TGTGCCAGTAGGGACAGGGAAAATCAGCCCCAGCATTTT
TRBV7-9	NA	few	TRBJ2-1	CASSLWGAGDNEQFF	TGTGCCAGCAGCTTATGGGGGGCGGGGGACAATGAGCAGTTCTTC
TRBV5-8	NA	NA	TRBJ2-7	CASSLVSGAEQYF	TGTGCCAGCAGCTTGGTTTCAGGGGCCGAGCAGTACTTC
TRBV6-1	NA	NA	TRBJ2-7	CASSGRGKRISYEQYF	TGTGCCAGCAGTGGACGGGGAAAGCGGATCTCCTACGAGCAGTACTTC
TRBV5-1	NA	once	TRBJ1-1	CASSSLQGMNTEAFF	TGCGCCAGCAGCTCACTACAGGGAATGAACACTGAAGCTTTCTTT
TRBV9	TRBD1	NA	TRBJ2-5	CASSATGGENQETQYF	TGTGCCAGCAGCGCAACAGGGGGCGAGAACCAAGAGACCCAGTACTTC
TRBV29-1	TRBD1	NA	TRBJ1-1	CSVGKQGLETEAFF	TGCAGCGTGGGAAAACAGGGGTTGGAGACTGAAGCTTTCTTT
TRBV2	NA	NA	TRBJ1-3	CASSEQGIGYLSGNTIYF	TGTGCCAGCAGTGAACAGGGGATAGGTTACCTCTCTGGAAACACCATATATTTT
TRBV4-3	NA	NA	TRBJ2-7	CASSRDRNYEQYF	TGCGCCAGCAGCCGCGACAGGAACTACGAGCAGTACTTC
TRBV5-1	NA	NA	TRBJ2-3	CASSLASEETDTQYF	TGCGCCAGCAGCTTGGCTAGCGAGGAAACAGATACGCAGTATTTT
TRBV18	NA	NA	TRBJ1-1	CASSPLGNGKNTEAFF	TGTGCCAGCTCACCGCTAGGCAATGGAAAGAACACTGAAGCTTTCTTT
TRBV6-5	NA	few	TRBJ1-1	CASSESGEAFF	TGTGCCAGCAGTGAAAGCGGTGAAGCTTTCTTT
TRBV18	TRBD1	NA	TRBJ1-2	CASSPGQDGGYTF	TGTGCCAGCTCACCGGGACAGGATGGGGGCTACACCTTC